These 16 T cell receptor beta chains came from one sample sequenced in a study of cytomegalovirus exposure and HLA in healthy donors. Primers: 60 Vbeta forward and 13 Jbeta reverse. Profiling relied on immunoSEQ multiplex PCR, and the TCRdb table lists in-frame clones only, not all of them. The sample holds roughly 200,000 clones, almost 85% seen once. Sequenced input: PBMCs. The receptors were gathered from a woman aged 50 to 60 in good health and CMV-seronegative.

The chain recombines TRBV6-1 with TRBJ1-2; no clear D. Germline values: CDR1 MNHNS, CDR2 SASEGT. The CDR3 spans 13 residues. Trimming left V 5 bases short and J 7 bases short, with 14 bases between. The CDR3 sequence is CASSLGLHLGYTF. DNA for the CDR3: TGTGCCAGCAGTTTGGGCCTTCATCTTGGCTACACCTTC.

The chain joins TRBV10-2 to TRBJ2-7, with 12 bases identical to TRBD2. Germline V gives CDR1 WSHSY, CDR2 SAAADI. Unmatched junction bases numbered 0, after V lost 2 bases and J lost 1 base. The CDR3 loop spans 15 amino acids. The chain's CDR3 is CASSETSGRSYEQYF. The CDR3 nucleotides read TGCGCCAGCAGTGAGACTAGCGGGAGGTCCTACGAGCAGTACTTC.

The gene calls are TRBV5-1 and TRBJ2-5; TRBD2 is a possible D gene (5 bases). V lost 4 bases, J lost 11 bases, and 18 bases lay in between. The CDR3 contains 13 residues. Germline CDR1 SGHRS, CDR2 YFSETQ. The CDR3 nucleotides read TGCGCCAGCAGCGACACCGGATACGGGGAGCAGTACTTC. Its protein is CASSDTGYGEQYF.

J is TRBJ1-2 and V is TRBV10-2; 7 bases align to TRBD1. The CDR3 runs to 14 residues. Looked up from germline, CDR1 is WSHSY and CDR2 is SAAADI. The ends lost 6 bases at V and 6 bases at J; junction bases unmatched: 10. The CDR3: CASRRQGPGNGYTF. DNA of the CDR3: TGCGCCAGCAGGAGACAGGGCCCGGGGAATGGCTACACCTTC.

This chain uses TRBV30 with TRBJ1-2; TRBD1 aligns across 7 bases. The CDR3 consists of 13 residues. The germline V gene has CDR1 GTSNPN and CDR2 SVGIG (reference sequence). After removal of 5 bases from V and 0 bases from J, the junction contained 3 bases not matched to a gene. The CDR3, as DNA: TGTGCCTGGGAGGGGGCCCCTAACTATGGCTACACCTTC. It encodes CAWEGAPNYGYTF. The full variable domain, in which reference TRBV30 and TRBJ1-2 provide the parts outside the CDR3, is SQTIHQWPATLVQPVGSPLSLECTVEGTSNPNLYWYRQAAGRGLQLLFYSVGIGQISSEVPQNLSASRPQDRQFILSSKKLLLSDSGFYLCAWEGAPNYGYTFGSGTRLTVV.

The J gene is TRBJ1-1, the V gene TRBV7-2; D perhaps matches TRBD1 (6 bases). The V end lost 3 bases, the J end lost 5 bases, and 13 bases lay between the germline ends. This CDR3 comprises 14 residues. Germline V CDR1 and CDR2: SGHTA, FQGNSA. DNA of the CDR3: TGTGCCAGCAGCTTGCAGGGGTCGGGGACTGAAGCTTTCTTT. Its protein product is CASSLQGSGTEAFF.

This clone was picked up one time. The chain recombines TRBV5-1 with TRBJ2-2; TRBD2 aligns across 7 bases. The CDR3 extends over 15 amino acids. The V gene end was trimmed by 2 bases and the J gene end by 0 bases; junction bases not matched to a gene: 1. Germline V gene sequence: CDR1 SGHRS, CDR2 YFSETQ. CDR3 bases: TGCGCCAGCAGCTTCCTAGCGGCGAACACCGGGGAGCTGTTTTTT. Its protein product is CASSFLAANTGELFF.

The CDR3: CASSLGTSVLEQFF. DNA of the CDR3: TGTGCCAGCAGCTTAGGGACTAGCGTATTAGAGCAGTTCTTC. The chain employs TRBV7-8 and TRBJ2-1; 9 bases match TRBD2. J lost 10 bases, V lost 1 base, and 5 bases had no gene match. The CDR3 length is 14 residues. Looked up from germline, CDR1 is SGHVS and CDR2 is FQNEAQ.

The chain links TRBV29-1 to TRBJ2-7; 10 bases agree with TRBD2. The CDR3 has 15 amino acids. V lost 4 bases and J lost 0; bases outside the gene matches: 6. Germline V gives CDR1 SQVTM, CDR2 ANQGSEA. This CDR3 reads CSVGLAGVPSYEQYF. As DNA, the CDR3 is TGCAGCGTTGGGCTAGCGGGAGTTCCCTCCTACGAGCAGTACTTC.

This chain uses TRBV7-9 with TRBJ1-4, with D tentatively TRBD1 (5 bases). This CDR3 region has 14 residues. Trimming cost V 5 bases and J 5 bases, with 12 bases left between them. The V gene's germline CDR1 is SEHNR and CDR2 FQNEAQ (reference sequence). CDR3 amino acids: CASSRDFRNEKLFF. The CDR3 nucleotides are TGTGCCAGCAGCCGGGACTTCAGGAATGAAAAACTGTTTTTT.

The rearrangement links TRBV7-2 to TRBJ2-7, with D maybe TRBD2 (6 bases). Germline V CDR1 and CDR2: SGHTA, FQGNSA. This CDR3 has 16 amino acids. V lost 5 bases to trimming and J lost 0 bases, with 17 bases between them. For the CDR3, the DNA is TGTGCCAGCAGCACGGCTGGGACTTCGAGCTCCTACGAGCAGTACTTC. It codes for CASSTAGTSSSYEQYF.

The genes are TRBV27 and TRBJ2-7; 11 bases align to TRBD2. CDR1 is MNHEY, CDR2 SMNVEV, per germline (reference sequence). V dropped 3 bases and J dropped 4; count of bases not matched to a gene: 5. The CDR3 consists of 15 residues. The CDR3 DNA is TGTGCCAGCAGTTTTAGCGGGAGGGCTTATTACGAGCAGTACTTC. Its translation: CASSFSGRAYYEQYF.

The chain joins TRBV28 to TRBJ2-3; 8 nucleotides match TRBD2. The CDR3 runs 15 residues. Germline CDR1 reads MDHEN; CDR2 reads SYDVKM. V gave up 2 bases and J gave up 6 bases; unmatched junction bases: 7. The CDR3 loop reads CASSLGRPSGDTQYF. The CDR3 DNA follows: TGTGCCAGCAGTTTAGGGCGGCCTAGCGGGGATACGCAGTATTTT.

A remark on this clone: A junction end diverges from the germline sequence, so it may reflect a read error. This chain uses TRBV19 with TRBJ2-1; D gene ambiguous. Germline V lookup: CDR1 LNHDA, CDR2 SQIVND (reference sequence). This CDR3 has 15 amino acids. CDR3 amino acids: CASSLDPISYNEQFF. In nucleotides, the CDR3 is TGTGCCAGTAGTTTAGACCCCATCTCCTACAATGAGCAGTTCTTC.

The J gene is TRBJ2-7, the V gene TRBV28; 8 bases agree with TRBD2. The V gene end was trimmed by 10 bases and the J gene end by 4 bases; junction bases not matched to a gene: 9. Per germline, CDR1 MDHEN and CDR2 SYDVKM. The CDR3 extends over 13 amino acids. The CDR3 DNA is TGTGCCACCACGGGGGGGTTTGGGTACGAGCAGTACTTC. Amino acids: CATTGGFGYEQYF.

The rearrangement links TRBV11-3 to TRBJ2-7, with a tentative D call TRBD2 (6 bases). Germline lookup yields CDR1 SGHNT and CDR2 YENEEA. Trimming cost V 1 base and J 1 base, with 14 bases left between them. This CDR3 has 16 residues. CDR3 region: CASSLGRGGVSYEQYF. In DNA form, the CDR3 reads TGTGCCAGCAGCTTAGGCAGAGGCGGGGTTTCCTACGAGCAGTACTTC.